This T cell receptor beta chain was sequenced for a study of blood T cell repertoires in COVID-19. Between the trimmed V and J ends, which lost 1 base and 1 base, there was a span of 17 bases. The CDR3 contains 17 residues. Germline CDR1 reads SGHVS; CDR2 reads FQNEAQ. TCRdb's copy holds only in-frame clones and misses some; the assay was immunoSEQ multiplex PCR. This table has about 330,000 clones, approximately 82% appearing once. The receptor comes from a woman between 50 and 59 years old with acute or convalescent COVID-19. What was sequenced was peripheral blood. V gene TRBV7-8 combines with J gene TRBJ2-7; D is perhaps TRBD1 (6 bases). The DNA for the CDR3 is TGTGCCAGCAGCTTAGACGAGACAGGAGGTGATTCCTACGAGCAGTACTTC. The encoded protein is CASSLDETGGDSYEQYF.